The following is a T cell receptor beta chain sequence with its context. Its cognate antigen is unknown. These data originate in a study of cytomegalovirus exposure and HLA in healthy donors. About the study: Earlier results showed roughly 120 million unique TCR beta sequences derived from approximately 170 million T cells. Overall study findings and caveats: Analysis was carried out at a later point, and it linked a missense DCLRE1C variant to TCR beta V- and J-gene trimming.

PCR involved 60 Vbeta and 13 Jbeta primers. Data came from immunoSEQ multiplex PCR; TCRdb stores just in-frame clones and leaves some out. There are 200,000 to 250,000 clones in the sample; roughly four fifths occur only once, and more than 0.5% lies in the top ten. Unrecorded immune exposure was likely among donors, who were nominally healthy when sampled. This CDR3 spans 16 amino acids. Trimming at V came to 5 bases and at J to 5 bases, leaving 11 bases not matched to a gene. The germline V gene has CDR1 SGHTS and CDR2 YDEGEE. The rearrangement joins TRBV5-8 to TRBJ1-5, with 9 bases identical to TRBD1. This clonotype originated in a woman between 35 and 50 years old in good health and CMV-seronegative. Sequenced: PBMCs. The CDR3 DNA follows: TGTGCCAGCAGGCGACAGGGGGGAGGAAAGGATCAGCCCCAGCATTTT. This translates into CASRRQGGGKDQPQHF.